The 20 T cell receptor beta chains in this list originate from one sample, sequenced in a study of cytomegalovirus exposure and HLA in healthy donors. Measured with immunoSEQ multiplex PCR; TCRdb has only the in-frame clones, and not every one. The sample contains some 190,000 clones, roughly 86% of which appear only once. Material: PBMCs. Receptors originate from a young man in good health and CMV-seropositive.

This sequence joins TRBV18 and TRBJ2-7; D not certain. CDR3 length equals 15 residues. CDR1 and CDR2 from the germline V gene are KGHSH and LQKENI. V was cut by 2 bases and J by 5 bases, with 16 bases left in between. The CDR3 here is CASSPEYLLSDEQYF. The CDR3 nucleotides are TGTGCCAGCTCACCAGAATACCTCCTCTCTGACGAGCAGTACTTC.

This chain joins TRBV7-9 and TRBJ2-7, with TRBD2 matching 9 bases. V was clipped by 3 bases and J by 2 bases; unmatched bases: 5. The germline gives CDR1 SEHNR, CDR2 FQNEAQ (reference sequence). The CDR3 contains 15 residues. The CDR3 protein is CASSFTGGRAYEQYF. CDR3 coding DNA: TGTGCCAGCAGCTTTACGGGCGGGAGGGCCTACGAGCAGTACTTC.

This clone was recorded only once. CDR3 DNA: TGTGCCAGCAGCTTGATAGTCTCAACTAATGAAAAACTGTTTTTT. This codes for CASSLIVSTNEKLFF. The chain is built from TRBV5-6 and TRBJ1-4; no definite D call. This CDR3 is built from 15 residues. With 1 base removed from V and 0 bases from J, the gap between germline ends came to 7 bases. Germline V gene lookup returns CDR1 SGHDT and CDR2 YYEEEE.

This chain uses TRBV11-3 with TRBJ1-2; D is undetermined. This CDR3 spans 12 amino acids. Germline V gene sequence: CDR1 SGHNT, CDR2 YENEEA. Trimming took 1 base from V and 8 from J, leaving 8 bases between them. For the CDR3, the DNA is TGTGCCAGCAGCTTAGGGACGGGCGGCTACACCTTC. Protein product: CASSLGTGGYTF.

This chain connects TRBV12-5 to TRBJ2-3; D ambiguous. The CDR3 covers 14 residues. Between the trimmed V and J ends, which lost 2 bases and 2 bases, there was a span of 8 bases. Germline V lookup: CDR1 LGHNT, CDR2 FRNRAP. CDR3 amino acids: CASGLPTPTDTQYF. DNA of the CDR3: TGTGCTAGTGGTTTGCCGACGCCCACAGATACGCAGTATTTT.

The V and J genes are TRBV19 and TRBJ1-1, with D hard to call. Trimming left V 7 bases short and J 4 bases short, with 25 bases between. Per germline, CDR1 LNHDA and CDR2 SQIVND (reference sequence). The CDR3 is 17 amino acids. The CDR3 region is CASKSSVGRPPGTEAFF. CDR3 coding DNA: TGTGCCAGTAAGTCCTCAGTGGGCAGACCTCCGGGCACTGAAGCTTTCTTT.

The chain carries TRBV5-1 and TRBJ2-3, with D unclear. There are 11 residues in the CDR3. Between the trimmed V and J ends, which lost 2 bases and 6 bases, there was a span of 4 bases. Germline CDR1 is SGHRS and CDR2 is YFSETQ. The CDR3 protein is CASSFLDTQYF. CDR3 DNA sequence: TGCGCCAGCAGCTTTTTGGATACGCAGTATTTT.

The V call is TRBV6-5, the J call TRBJ1-1; TRBD1 matches 7 bases. The trim removed 4 bases at V and 0 bases at J, leaving 5 bases unmatched. Germline CDR1 reads MNHEY; CDR2 reads SVGAGI. The CDR3 extends over 15 amino acids. The CDR3 DNA reads as TGTGCCAGCAGTTTCGACAGGGCCCTGAACACTGAAGCTTTCTTT. It yields the protein CASSFDRALNTEAFF.

This sequence joins TRBV5-1 and TRBJ2-1, with 12 bases matching TRBD2. V lost 1 base, J lost 6 bases, and 5 bases stayed unmatched. CDR1 and CDR2 from the germline V gene are SGHRS and YFSETQ. This CDR3 contains 16 residues. The CDR3 DNA reads TGCGCCAGCAGCTTGCGGGCTAGCGGGAGGGCCAATGAGCAGTTCTTC. Protein: CASSLRASGRANEQFF.

The chain uses TRBV7-9 and TRBJ2-5; TRBD2 aligns across 9 bases. Per germline, CDR1 SEHNR and CDR2 FQNEAQ (reference sequence). J lost 7 bases, V lost 4 bases, and 7 bases had no gene match. This CDR3 has 14 amino acids. In DNA form, the CDR3 reads TGTGCCAGCAGCTCTATAGCGGGAGAGGGGACCCAGTACTTC. Its protein product is CASSSIAGEGTQYF.

The V gene is TRBV19, the J gene TRBJ2-7; possible D gene TRBD1, 5 bases. Germline V gene lookup returns CDR1 LNHDA and CDR2 SQIVND (reference sequence). This CDR3 comprises 13 residues. V was pared by 6 bases and J by 4 bases, with 13 bases between. In DNA form, the CDR3 reads TGTGCCAGTAGGCCCGCGGCAGGGTACGAGCAGTACTTC. Protein sequence: CASRPAAGYEQYF. Full variable domain (missing parts from reference TRBV19 and TRBJ2-7): DGGITQSPKYLFRKEGQNVTLSCEQNLNHDAMYWYRQDPGQGLRLIYYSQIVNDFQKGDIAEGYSVSREKKESFPLTVTSAQKNPTAFYLCASRPAAGYEQYFGPGTRLTVT.

The chain couples TRBV15 to TRBJ2-7, with TRBD2 matching 7 bases. With V trimmed by 8 bases and J by 0 bases, 7 bases remained unmatched. This CDR3 spans 14 amino acids. Germline V CDR1 and CDR2: LNHNV, YYDKDF (reference sequence). The CDR3 loop reads CATGLTSSSYEQYF. The CDR3 nucleotides read TGTGCCACCGGCCTGACTAGCAGCTCCTACGAGCAGTACTTC.

The V gene is TRBV5-4, the J gene TRBJ2-7; D uncertain. The CDR3 totals 11 residues. The V gene lost 4 bases and the J gene lost 4 bases, with 6 bases spanning the gap. Germline-derived CDR1 and CDR2 are SGHNT and YYREEE (reference sequence). The CDR3 is CASSGKYEQYF. CDR3 nucleotides: TGTGCCAGCAGCGGGAAATACGAGCAGTACTTC.

This clone was observed once. The chain links TRBV9 to TRBJ2-2; 7 bases map to TRBD1. This CDR3 has 18 residues. Germline V gene data show CDR1 as SGDLS and CDR2 as YYNGEE. Trimming at V came to 1 base and at J to 4 bases, leaving 13 bases not matched to a gene. Here the CDR3 DNA reads TGTGCCAGCAGCGTAAGAGGGGGCCCCGAGTTAATCACCGGGGAGCTGTTTTTT. Encoded protein: CASSVRGGPELITGELFF.

This clone was seen a single time. The chain carries TRBV6-5 and TRBJ1-5, with TRBD1 matching 9 bases. V dropped 6 bases and J dropped 4; count of bases not matched to a gene: 4. The CDR3 covers 14 residues. Germline V gives CDR1 MNHEY, CDR2 SVGAGI. The CDR3 sequence: CASRGTGRNQPQHF. For the CDR3, the DNA is TGTGCCAGCAGGGGGACAGGGAGGAATCAGCCCCAGCATTTT.

This chain joins TRBV4-3 and TRBJ1-2; 8 bases fit TRBD1. Per the germline V gene, CDR1 is LGHNA and CDR2 is YSLEER. This CDR3 spans 17 amino acids. Unmatched junction bases numbered 14, after V lost 0 bases and J lost 8 bases. CDR3 amino acids: CASSQDLPGGATRGYTF. CDR3 bases: TGCGCCAGCAGCCAAGATTTGCCAGGGGGCGCCACAAGGGGCTACACCTTC.

This chain uses TRBV6-1 with TRBJ2-3; TRBD2 might be the D (6 bases). The germline gives CDR1 MNHNS, CDR2 SASEGT. This CDR3 is built from 14 residues. V gave up 7 bases and J gave up 7 bases, with 18 bases separating them. Here the CDR3 reads CASTQDGGGNTQYF. CDR3 in DNA: TGTGCCAGCACCCAGGACGGGGGTGGAAATACGCAGTATTTT.

This clone was found once. The chain links TRBV19 to TRBJ2-7; D perhaps matches TRBD2 (5 bases). Germline-derived CDR1 and CDR2 are LNHDA and SQIVND (reference sequence). The CDR3 is 14 amino acids. The V gene lost 6 bases and the J gene lost 2 bases, with 14 bases spanning the gap. CDR3 protein: CASSTGIRPYEQYF. CDR3 bases: TGTGCCAGTAGCACCGGGATACGGCCCTACGAGCAGTACTTC. The full variable domain, completed using reference TRBV19 and TRBJ2-7, is DGGITQSPKYLFRKEGQNVTLSCEQNLNHDAMYWYRQDPGQGLRLIYYSQIVNDFQKGDIAEGYSVSREKKESFPLTVTSAQKNPTAFYLCASSTGIRPYEQYFGPGTRLTVT.

This clone was found once. J is TRBJ2-3 and V is TRBV5-5, with unresolved D. Germline V gene data show CDR1 as SGHKS and CDR2 as YYEKEE (reference sequence). V was trimmed by 0 bases and J by 4 bases, leaving 12 bases between them. The CDR3 sequence is 15 residues long. This CDR3 reads CASSLDQSRADTQYF. The DNA for the CDR3 is TGTGCCAGCAGCTTGGACCAGAGTCGGGCAGATACGCAGTATTTT.

Only one count was recorded for this clone. The rearrangement uses TRBV30 and TRBJ2-1; the match to TRBD2 covers 12 bases. Per germline, CDR1 GTSNPN and CDR2 SVGIG (reference sequence). This CDR3 comprises 14 residues. With V trimmed by 1 base and J by 10 bases, 5 bases remained unmatched. The CDR3, as DNA: TGTGCCTGGAGTGCTAGCGGGGGGGAATTGGAGCAGTTCTTC. Its protein is CAWSASGGELEQFF.